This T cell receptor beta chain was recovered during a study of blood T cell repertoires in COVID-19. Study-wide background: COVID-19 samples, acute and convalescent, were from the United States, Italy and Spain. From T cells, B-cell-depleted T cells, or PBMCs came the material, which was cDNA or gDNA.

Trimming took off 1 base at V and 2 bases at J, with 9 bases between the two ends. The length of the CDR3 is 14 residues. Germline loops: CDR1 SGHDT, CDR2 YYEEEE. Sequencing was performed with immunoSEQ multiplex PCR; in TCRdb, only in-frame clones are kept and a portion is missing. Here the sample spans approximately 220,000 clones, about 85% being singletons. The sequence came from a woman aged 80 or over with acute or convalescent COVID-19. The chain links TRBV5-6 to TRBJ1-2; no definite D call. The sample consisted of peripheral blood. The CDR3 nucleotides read TGTGCCAGCAGCTTGTCGGGAAGAAACTATGGCTACACCTTC. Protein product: CASSLSGRNYGYTF.